This T cell receptor beta chain was observed in a study of glioma-infiltrating T cells. With 5 bases removed from V and 0 bases from J, the gap between germline ends came to 8 bases. Germline values: CDR1 SGHTA, CDR2 FQGNSA. The CDR3 totals 15 residues. The table lists this clonotype with a few counts. Using RNA template, CDR3s of TCR alpha and beta were amplified with iRepertoire arm-PCR. Tissue mRNA or PBMC total RNA, roughly 95-400 ng, went into one-step reverse transcription and amplification. TCRdb fed the multiplex PCR reads into MiXCR, producing one record per CDR3 protein. The sample gives approximately 190,000 distinct CDR3 sequences, roughly a third of which show up once; around 20% is in the top ten.

What was sequenced was glioma tissue, nonneoplastic brain tissue, or PBMCs (not recorded which). The V and J genes are TRBV7-2 and TRBJ2-6; possible D gene TRBD1, 5 bases. This TCR was recovered from a human donor with low-grade glioma or glioblastoma, undergoing nonglioma brain surgery, or in good health (not recorded which). CDR3 nucleotides: TGTGCCAGCAGCATCCAGGGCTCTGGGGCCAACGTCCTGACTTTC. It yields the protein CASSIQGSGANVLTF.